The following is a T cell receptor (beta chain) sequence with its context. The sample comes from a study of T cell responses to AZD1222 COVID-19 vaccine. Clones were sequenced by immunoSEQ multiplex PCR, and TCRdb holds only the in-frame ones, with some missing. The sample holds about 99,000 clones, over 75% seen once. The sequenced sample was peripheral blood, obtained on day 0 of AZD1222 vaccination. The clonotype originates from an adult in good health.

CDR3 sequence reads: CASSLGQNIQYF. The CDR3 DNA reads TGTGCCAGCAGCTTAGGTCAAAACATTCAGTACTTC. This chain joins TRBV13 and TRBJ2-4; the D is unclear. V was clipped by 0 bases and J by 5 bases, with 2 bases between them. The CDR3 loop spans 12 amino acids. Germline assignment: CDR1 PRHDT and CDR2 FYEKMQ (reference sequence).